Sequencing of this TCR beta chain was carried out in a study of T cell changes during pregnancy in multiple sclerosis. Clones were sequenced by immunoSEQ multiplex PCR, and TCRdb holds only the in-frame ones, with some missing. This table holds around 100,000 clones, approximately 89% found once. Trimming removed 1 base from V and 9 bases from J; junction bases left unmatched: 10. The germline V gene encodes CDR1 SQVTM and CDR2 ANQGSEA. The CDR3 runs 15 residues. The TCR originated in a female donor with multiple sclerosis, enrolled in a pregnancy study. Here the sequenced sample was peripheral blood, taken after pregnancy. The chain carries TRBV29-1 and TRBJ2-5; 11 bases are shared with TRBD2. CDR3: CSVEVGTSGQGAQYF. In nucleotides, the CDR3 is TGCAGCGTTGAAGTGGGGACTAGCGGCCAGGGGGCCCAGTACTTC.